A selection of T cell receptor beta chains follows, all from one sample in a study of T cells in Graves' hyperthyroidism and ophthalmopathy. TCRdb re-derived calls from the multiplex PCR reads in MiXCR, one entry per CDR3 protein. This table has roughly 330,000 distinct CDR3 sequences, around 16% appearing once. What was sequenced was blood. These receptors were taken from a man in his thirties or forties with Graves' hyperthyroidism. Both conserved end residues are part of each CDR3. The order of the fields is J gene, V gene, CDR3 protein.

>TRBJ1-3|TRBV7-8
CASSPRGPAAADTIYF
>TRBJ1-1|TRBV28
CAAGQGLNTEAFF
>TRBJ1-2|TRBV18
CASSPERDGGYTF
>TRBJ2-7|TRBV12-3/TRBV12-4
CASRGIGLYEQYF
>TRBJ2-7|TRBV20-1
CSASQLAGPAGGEQYF
>TRBJ2-5|TRBV5-1
CASSLRLAEGGGQETPYF
>TRBJ2-7|TRBV7-2
CASSLSRLAGTYEQYF
>TRBJ2-3|TRBV11-2
CASSTSTSQDTQYF
>TRBJ1-4|TRBV12-3/TRBV12-4
CASSLTAGDLEKLFF
>TRBJ2-7|TRBV18
CASSLTTEGYIEQYF
>TRBJ2-7|TRBV20-1
CSARGLGDQQYF
>TRBJ1-2|TRBV20-1
CSALERFAFRDHFQGQPNLYGYTF
>TRBJ1-1|TRBV2
CASRSGVMNTEAFF
>TRBJ1-1|TRBV19
CASSSWDRGLTEAFF
>TRBJ2-1|TRBV5-4
CASSPTRAGDYNEQFF
>TRBJ2-1|TRBV7-2
CASSLRDKQFF
>TRBJ2-1|TRBV6-5
CASSYSNRDRANEQFF
>TRBJ2-5|TRBV7-3
CASSFTGAFETQYF
>TRBJ2-7|TRBV7-9
CASSLLREGLYEQYF
>TRBJ2-7|TRBV7-2
CASSPTGCGQYF
>TRBJ1-3|TRBV13
CASSADGLRGNTIYF
>TRBJ1-1|TRBV15
CATSRPGSMNTEAFF
>TRBJ2-3|TRBV18
CASSPSGSTDTQYF
>TRBJ2-7|TRBV20-1
CSVEGGEGGQYF
>TRBJ2-5|TRBV3-1
CASSQELAGPRETQYF
>TRBJ1-1|TRBV5-6
CASSLEGGRGDTEAFF
>TRBJ2-1|TRBV12-3/TRBV12-4
CASSFMIQTNEQFF
>TRBJ2-3|TRBV5-4
CASSLYSGGAFTDTQYF
>TRBJ2-7|TRBV11-2
CASSDQREGYEQYF
>TRBJ2-7|TRBV20-1
CSAGKREGYEQYF
>TRBJ1-1|TRBV28
CAGRWGAGTEAFF
>TRBJ2-5|TRBV29-1
CSVKGAGDETQYF
>TRBJ1-5|TRBV6-1
CASSEVGIQPQHF
>TRBJ1-4|TRBV25-1
CASSDYGEKLFF
>TRBJ2-7|TRBV7-2
CASSLEREGLEEQYF
>TRBJ2-2|TRBV12-3/TRBV12-4
CASNPDRGPTGELFF
>TRBJ1-4|TRBV28
CASSLVRSTNEKLFF
>TRBJ2-5|TRBV11-3
CASSLVGLQETQYF
>TRBJ1-5|TRBV20-1
CSAREGFRENQPQHF
>TRBJ2-3|TRBV20-1
CSARYFEGADTQYF
>TRBJ2-3|TRBV7-9
CASSFGTTDTQYF
>TRBJ2-7|TRBV5-6
CASRPHRLAYEQYF
>TRBJ2-5|TRBV6-1
CASTASGGQETQYF
>TRBJ2-7|TRBV12-3/TRBV12-4
CASSFGGNRPYEQYF
>TRBJ1-1|TRBV6-5
CASSYVTLGNTEAFF
>TRBJ2-1|TRBV5-1
CASSSTGTGGDEQFF
>TRBJ2-1|TRBV2
CASSMEVRGYNEQFF
>TRBJ2-3|TRBV29-1
CSAQSSGRGTDTQYF